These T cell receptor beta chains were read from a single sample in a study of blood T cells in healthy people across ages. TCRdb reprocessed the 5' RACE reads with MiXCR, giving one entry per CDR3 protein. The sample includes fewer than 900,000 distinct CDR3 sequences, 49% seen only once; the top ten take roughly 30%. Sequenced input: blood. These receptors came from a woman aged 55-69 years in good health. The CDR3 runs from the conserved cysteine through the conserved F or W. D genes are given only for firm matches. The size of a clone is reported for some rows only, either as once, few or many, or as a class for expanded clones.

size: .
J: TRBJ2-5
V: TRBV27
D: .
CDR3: CASRPWGGETQYF

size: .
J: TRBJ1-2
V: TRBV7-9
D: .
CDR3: CASSLGGANYGHTF

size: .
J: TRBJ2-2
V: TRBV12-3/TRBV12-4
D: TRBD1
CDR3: CASSLEGTGGWSQELFF

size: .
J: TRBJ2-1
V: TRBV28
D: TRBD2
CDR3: CASSRPNSGSNYNEQFF

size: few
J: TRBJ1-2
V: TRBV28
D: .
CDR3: CASSLSGRVGYTF

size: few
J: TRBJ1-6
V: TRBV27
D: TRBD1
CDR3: CASLAAGQYNSPLHF

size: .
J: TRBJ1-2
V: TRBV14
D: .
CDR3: CASSQQGYYGYTF

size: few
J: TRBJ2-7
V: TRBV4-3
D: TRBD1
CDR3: CASSQAAGGAYEQYF

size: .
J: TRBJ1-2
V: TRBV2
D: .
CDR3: CASSGAVTTYGYTF

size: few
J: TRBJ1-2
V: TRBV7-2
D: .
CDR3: CASSKPPTRAGYTF

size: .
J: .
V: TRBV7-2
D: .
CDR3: CASSSEREETQYF

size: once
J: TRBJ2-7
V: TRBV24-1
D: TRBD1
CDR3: CATSWGDGTGVYNEQYF

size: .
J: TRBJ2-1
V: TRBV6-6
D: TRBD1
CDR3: CASSYALRTGSYNEQFF

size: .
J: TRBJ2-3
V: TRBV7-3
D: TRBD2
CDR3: CASSLQAGAPRNTQYF

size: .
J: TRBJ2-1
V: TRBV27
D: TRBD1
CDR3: CASSLGSGQGANEQFF

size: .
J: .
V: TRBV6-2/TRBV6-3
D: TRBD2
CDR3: CASSWAITGGENIQYF

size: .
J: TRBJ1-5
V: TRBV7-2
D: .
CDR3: CASSPQGSNQPQHF

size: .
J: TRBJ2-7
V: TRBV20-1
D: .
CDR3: CSARKEASGVQYF

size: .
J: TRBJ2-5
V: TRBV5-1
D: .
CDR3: CASSLVGGGGGETQYF

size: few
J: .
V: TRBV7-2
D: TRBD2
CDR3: CASSLASGRDEQYF

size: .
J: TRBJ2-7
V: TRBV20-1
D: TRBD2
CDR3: CSARPPLAGEQYF

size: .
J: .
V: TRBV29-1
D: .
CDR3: CSVALGSSSYNEQYF

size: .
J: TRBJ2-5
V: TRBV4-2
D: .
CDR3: CASSQIRTQQVTQYF

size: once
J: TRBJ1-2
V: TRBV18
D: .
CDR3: CASSPPGSRGGYTF

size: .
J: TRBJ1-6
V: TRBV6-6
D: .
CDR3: CASIFGTEGSPLHF

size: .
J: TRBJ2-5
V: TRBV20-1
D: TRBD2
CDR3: CSARASWAGGAETQYF

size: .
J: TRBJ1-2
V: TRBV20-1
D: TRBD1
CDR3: CGARDQGAGGRIGYTF

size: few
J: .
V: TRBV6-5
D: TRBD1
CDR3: CASSYPGVDRGLSYNEQYF

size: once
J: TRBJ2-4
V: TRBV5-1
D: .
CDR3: CASSLAGDHGSIQHF

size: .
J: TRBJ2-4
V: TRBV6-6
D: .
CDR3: CASSQDRSQNIQYF

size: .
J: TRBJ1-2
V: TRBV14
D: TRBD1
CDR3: CASSQGPGQGEIYGYTF

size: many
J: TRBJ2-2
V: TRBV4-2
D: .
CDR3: CASTRGINTGELFF

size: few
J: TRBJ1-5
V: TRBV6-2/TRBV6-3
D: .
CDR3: CASSRGTPHVGNQPQHF

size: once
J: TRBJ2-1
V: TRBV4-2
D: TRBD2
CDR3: CASSQAGGQFF

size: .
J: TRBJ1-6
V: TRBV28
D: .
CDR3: CASNDGTAYNSPLHF

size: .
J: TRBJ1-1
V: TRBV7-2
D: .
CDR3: CASSFSFNTEAFF

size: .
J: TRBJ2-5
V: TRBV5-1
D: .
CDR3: CASSSGQGAGVRMETQYF